This TCR beta chain was documented in a study of blood T cell repertoires in COVID-19. Study details: The cDNA or gDNA used as material had been derived from T cells, B-cell-depleted T cells, or PBMCs.

CDR1 is SGHAT, CDR2 FQNNGV, per germline. This CDR3 contains 14 residues. V lost 5 bases and J lost 1, with 11 bases in between. Measured with immunoSEQ multiplex PCR; TCRdb has only the in-frame clones, and not every one. The sample consists of 80,000 or so clones, 86% of them appearing once. The chain is built from TRBV11-2 and TRBJ1-1, with D uncertain. The receptor was isolated from a human donor in a cohort sampled during active COVID-19. The sample comprised peripheral blood. The CDR3 spells CASSHYKQNTEAFF. As DNA, the CDR3 is TGTGCCAGCAGCCACTACAAACAGAACACTGAAGCTTTCTTT.